These 7 T cell receptor beta chains originate from one sample sequenced in a study of T cells after yellow fever vaccination. In TCRdb, the 5' RACE reads were re-called with MiXCR into one record per CDR3 protein. The data contain roughly 45,000 distinct CDR3 sequences, roughly 7% of them singletons. The source material was CD8+ T cells not binding an NS4B(214-222) dextramer, sorted from PBMCs, sampled 45 days after the yellow fever booster vaccination. Source of these receptors: a man aged 25-45 years who received the YFV17D yellow fever vaccine.

This clonotype showed up just a few times. The chain links TRBV6-5 to TRBJ2-6, with TRBD1 matching over 7 bases. V was pared by 4 bases and J by 4 bases, with 4 bases of the junction left unmatched. Germline loops: CDR1 MNHEY, CDR2 SVGAGI. The CDR3 has 15 residues. CDR3 in amino acids: CASSSTGYGANVLTF. CDR3 DNA sequence: TGTGCCAGCAGTTCGACAGGGTACGGGGCCAACGTCCTGACTTTC.

In the case of this clonotype: This clone may be a read error of a much larger clone one base away. The chain uses TRBV6-2 or TRBV6-3 and TRBJ2-3, with unresolved D. V lost 4 bases and J 0 bases, leaving 17 bases between the germline ends. From germline, CDR1 is MNHEY and CDR2 SVGEGT. The length of the CDR3 is 17 residues. CDR3 DNA: TGTGCCAGCAGTTCCTCCCTCCTGATATCTAGCACAGATACGCAGTATTTT. Its protein product is CASSSSLLISSTDTQYF.

The table lists this clonotype with a few counts. This rearrangement joins TRBV7-9 to TRBJ1-4; 8 nucleotides match TRBD1. The V gene end was trimmed by 5 bases and the J gene end by 8 bases; junction bases not matched to a gene: 13. Germline V gives CDR1 SEHNR, CDR2 FQNEAQ (reference sequence). The CDR3 extends over 16 amino acids. The CDR3 loop is CASSVGPGGRLEKLFF. Here the CDR3 DNA reads TGTGCCAGCAGCGTAGGCCCAGGGGGCCGCCTCGAAAAACTGTTTTTT.

This clonotype was seen repeatedly, ten times or more. The chain couples TRBV29-1 to TRBJ2-5; tentatively, D is TRBD2 (5 bases). V gave up 3 bases and J gave up 3 bases, with 8 bases separating them. Germline assignment: CDR1 SQVTM and CDR2 ANQGSEA. The CDR3 is 12 residues long. CDR3 region: CSVEVGEETQYF. CDR3 bases: TGCAGCGTTGAGGTGGGAGAAGAGACCCAGTACTTC. The complete variable domain, with remaining parts taken from reference TRBV29-1 and TRBJ2-5, reads SAVISQKPSRDICQRGTSLTIQCQVDSQVTMMFWYRQQPGQSLTLIATANQGSEATYESGFVIDKFPISRPNLTFSTLTVSNMSPEDSSIYLCSVEVGEETQYFGPGTRLLVL.

This clonotype was recorded many times. The V and J genes are TRBV30 and TRBJ2-7; no firm D call. Deletions cut 0 bases from V and 5 bases from J, with 14 bases between. Per the germline V gene, CDR1 is GTSNPN and CDR2 is SVGIG (reference sequence). CDR3 length: 14 residues. For the CDR3, the DNA is TGTGCCTGGAGTGTAAGTGGCCCCTCTGACGAGCAGTACTTC. This gives the protein CAWSVSGPSDEQYF.

The table lists this clonotype with many counts. The chain has TRBV6-5 and TRBJ1-1; tentatively, D is TRBD1 (5 bases). V was trimmed by 2 bases and J by 1 base, leaving 5 bases between them. The germline V gene encodes CDR1 MNHEY and CDR2 SVGAGI. CDR3 length equals 13 residues. The CDR3 region is CASSYRGNTEAFF. The CDR3 nucleotides read TGTGCCAGCAGTTACAGGGGGAACACTGAAGCTTTCTTT.

V gene TRBV1 combines with J gene TRBJ2-3; the listed D gene, TRBD2, was not tested against the DNA. TRBV1 is labeled a pseudogene. The CDR3 totals 20 residues. The CDR3 DNA follows: TGCACCAGCAGCCAAGATCAGAAGCGGGAGGGCCGAATGTTTCCAGATACGCAGTATTTT. Protein: CTSSQDQKREGRMFPDTQYF.